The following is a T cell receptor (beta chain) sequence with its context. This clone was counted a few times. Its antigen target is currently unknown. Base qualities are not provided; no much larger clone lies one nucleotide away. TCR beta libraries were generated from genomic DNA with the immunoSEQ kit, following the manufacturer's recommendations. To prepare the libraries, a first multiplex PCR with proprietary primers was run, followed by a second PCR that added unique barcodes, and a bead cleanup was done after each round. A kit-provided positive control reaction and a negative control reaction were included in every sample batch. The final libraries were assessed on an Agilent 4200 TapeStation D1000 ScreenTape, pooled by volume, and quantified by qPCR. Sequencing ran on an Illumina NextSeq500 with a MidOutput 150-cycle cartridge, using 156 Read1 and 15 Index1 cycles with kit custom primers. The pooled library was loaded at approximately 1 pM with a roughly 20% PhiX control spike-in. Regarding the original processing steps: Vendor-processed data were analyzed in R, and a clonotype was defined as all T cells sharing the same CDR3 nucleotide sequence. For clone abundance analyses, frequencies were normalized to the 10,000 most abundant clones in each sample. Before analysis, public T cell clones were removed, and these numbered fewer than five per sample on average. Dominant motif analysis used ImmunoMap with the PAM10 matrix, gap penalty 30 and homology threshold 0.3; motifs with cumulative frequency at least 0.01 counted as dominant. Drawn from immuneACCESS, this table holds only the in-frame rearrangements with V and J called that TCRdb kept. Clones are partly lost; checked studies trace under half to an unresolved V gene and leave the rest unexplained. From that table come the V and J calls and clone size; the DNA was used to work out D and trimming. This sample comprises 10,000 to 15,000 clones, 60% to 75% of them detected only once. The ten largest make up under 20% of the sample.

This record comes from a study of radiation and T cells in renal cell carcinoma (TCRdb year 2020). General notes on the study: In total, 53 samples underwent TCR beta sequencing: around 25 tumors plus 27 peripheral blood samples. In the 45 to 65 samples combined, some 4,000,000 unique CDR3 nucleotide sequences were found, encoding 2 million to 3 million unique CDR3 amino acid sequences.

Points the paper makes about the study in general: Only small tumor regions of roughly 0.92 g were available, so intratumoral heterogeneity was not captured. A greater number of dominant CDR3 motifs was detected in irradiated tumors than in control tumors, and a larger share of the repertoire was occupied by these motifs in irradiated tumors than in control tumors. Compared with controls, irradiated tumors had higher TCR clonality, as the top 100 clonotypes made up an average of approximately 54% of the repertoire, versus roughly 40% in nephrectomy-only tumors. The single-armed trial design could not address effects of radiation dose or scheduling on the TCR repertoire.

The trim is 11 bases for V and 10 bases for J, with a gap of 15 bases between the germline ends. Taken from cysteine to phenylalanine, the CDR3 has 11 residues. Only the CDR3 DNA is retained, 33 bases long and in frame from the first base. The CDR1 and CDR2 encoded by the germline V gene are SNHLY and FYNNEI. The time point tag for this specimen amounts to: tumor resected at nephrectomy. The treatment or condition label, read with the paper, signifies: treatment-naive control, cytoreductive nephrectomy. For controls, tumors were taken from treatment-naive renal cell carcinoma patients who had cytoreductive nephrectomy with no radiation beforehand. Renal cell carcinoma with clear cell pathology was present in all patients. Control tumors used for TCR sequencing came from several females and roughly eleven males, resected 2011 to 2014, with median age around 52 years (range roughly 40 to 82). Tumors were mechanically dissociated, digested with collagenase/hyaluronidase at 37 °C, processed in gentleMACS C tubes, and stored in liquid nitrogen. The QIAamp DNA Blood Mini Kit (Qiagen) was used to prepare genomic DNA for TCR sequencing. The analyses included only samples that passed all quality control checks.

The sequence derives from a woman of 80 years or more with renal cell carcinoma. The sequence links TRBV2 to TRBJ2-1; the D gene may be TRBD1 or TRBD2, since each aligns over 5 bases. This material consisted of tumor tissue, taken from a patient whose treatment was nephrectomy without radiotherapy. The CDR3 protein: CASGTYREQFF. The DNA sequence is TGTGCCTCCGGGACCTACAGGGAGCAGTTCTTC. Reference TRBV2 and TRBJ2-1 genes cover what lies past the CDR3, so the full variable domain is EPEVTQTPSHQVTQMGQEVILRCVPISNHLYFYWYRQILGQKVEFLVSFYNNEISEKSEIFDDQFSVERPDGSNFTLKIRSTKLEDSAMYFCASGTYREQFFGPGTRLTVL.